A selection of T cell receptor beta chains follows, all from one sample in a study of blood T cell repertoires in COVID-19. Method: immunoSEQ multiplex PCR; TCRdb's copy keeps in-frame clones and lacks some. The sample has 250,000 or so clones, 85% to 90% seen once. The sequenced material came from PBMCs or T cells enriched from blood (not recorded which). All receptors derive from a woman under 40 with acute COVID-19. CDR3s include the opening cysteine and the closing phenylalanine or tryptophan. Fields, in order: V gene, clone size, D gene, J gene, CDR3 DNA, CDR3 protein. The D gene is left open where the match is weak. Expanded clones are given a class, and other clones once, few, many or no size at all.

TRBV9	NA	NA	TRBJ1-4	TGTGCCAGCAGCGTAGGGTGGGCAGCAACTAATGAAAAACTGTTTTTT	CASSVGWAATNEKLFF
TRBV6-5	NA	NA	TRBJ2-2	TGTGCCAGCAGTCTCCCACATCAGGGAGGGGAGCTGTTTTTT	CASSLPHQGGELFF
TRBV6-2/TRBV6-3	NA	NA	TRBJ2-7	TGTGCCAGCAGTTATGGTCAGGGCACCTACGAGCAGTACTTC	CASSYGQGTYEQYF
TRBV9	once	NA	TRBJ1-4	TGTGCCAGCAGCGCTGGAGGCGGAATTAATGAAAAACTGTTTTTT	CASSAGGGINEKLFF
TRBV5-1	few	TRBD1	TRBJ1-1	TGCGCCAGCAGCGAAAGAGGACAGGGTTTGAACACTGAAGCTTTCTTT	CASSERGQGLNTEAFF
TRBV1	NA	NA	TRBJ2-1	TGCACCAGCAGCCAAGATTCTCGTTTTCGGCAAGGCGGGAGAAGTCCTCAAGAGCAGTTCTTC	CTSSQDSRFRQGGRSPQEQFF
TRBV14	once	NA	TRBJ2-1	TGTGCCAGCAGCCCTAGGCCCCGGGACTCCCCTTTGGGCTACAATGAGCAGTTCTTC	CASSPRPRDSPLGYNEQFF
TRBV28	NA	NA	TRBJ2-7	TGTGCCAGCAGTCTTCGTGGCAGGGAAGACGAGCAGTACTTC	CASSLRGREDEQYF
TRBV6-5	NA	TRBD1	TRBJ1-3	TGTGCCAGCAGCATCACAGGGGATGGAAACACCATATATTTT	CASSITGDGNTIYF
TRBV28	NA	TRBD1	TRBJ1-1	TGTGCCAGCAGTGGACCGGGACAGACGAACACTGAAGCTTTCTTT	CASSGPGQTNTEAFF
TRBV19	NA	TRBD1	TRBJ1-4	TGTGCCACTAGGGAGGGGGCAAGAGCTAATGAAAAACTGTTTTTT	CATREGARANEKLFF
TRBV7-2	NA	TRBD2	TRBJ2-1	TGTGCCAGCAGCTTATTGGCGGGAGGGCTGGATGAGCAGTTCTTC	CASSLLAGGLDEQFF
TRBV11-2	NA	TRBD1	TRBJ2-1	TGTGCCAGCAGCTCACCTTGGGACAGCTCCTACAATGAGCAGTTCTTC	CASSSPWDSSYNEQFF
TRBV19	NA	NA	TRBJ2-7	TGTGCCAGTAGTACCAGGGGCGCCTCCTACGAGCAGTACTTC	CASSTRGASYEQYF
TRBV18	NA	TRBD1	TRBJ1-4	TGTGCCAGCTCACCATTCGGGACAGATTATAATGAAAAACTGTTTTTT	CASSPFGTDYNEKLFF
TRBV28	NA	TRBD1	TRBJ1-4	TGTGCCAGCAGTTCGGGGGACAGGGGGAATGAAAAACTGTTTTTT	CASSSGDRGNEKLFF
TRBV21-1	once	NA	TRBJ2-3	TGTGCCAGCAGCAAAGCGAATCGGACGACTAAGGACAGCACAGATACGCAGTATTTT	CASSKANRTTKDSTDTQYF
TRBV6-5	NA	NA	TRBJ2-2	TGTGCCAGCAGTCGGGGGTCCCGGGAGCTGTTTTTT	CASSRGSRELFF
TRBV6-2/TRBV6-3	NA	NA	TRBJ1-1	TGTGCCAGCAGTACACAGGGTTCGGGCACTGAAGCTTTCTTT	CASSTQGSGTEAFF
TRBV9	NA	NA	TRBJ1-2	TGTGCCAGCAGCGTAGGGGGAGGGGATGGCTACACCTTC	CASSVGGGDGYTF
TRBV4-1	NA	TRBD2	TRBJ2-5	TGCGCCAGCAGCCATAATCAGCGGGATGGGACCCAGTACTTC	CASSHNQRDGTQYF
TRBV30	NA	TRBD1	TRBJ2-7	TGTGCCTGGGGCAGGGGGCTCTACGAGCAGTACTTC	CAWGRGLYEQYF